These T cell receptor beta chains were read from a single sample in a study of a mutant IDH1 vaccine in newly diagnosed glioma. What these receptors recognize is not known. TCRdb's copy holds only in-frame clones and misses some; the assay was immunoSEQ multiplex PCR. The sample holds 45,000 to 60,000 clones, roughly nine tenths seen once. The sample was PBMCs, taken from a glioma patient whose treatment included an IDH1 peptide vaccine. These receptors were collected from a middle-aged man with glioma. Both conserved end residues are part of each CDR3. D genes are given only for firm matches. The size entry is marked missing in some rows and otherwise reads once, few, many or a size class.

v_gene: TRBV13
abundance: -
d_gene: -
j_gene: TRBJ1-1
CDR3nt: TGTGCCAGCAGTCAGTTGAACACTGAAGCTTTCTTT
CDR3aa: CASSQLNTEAFF

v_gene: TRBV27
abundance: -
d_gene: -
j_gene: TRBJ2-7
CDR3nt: TGTGCCAGCAGTTTATACTACAAGGGCGAGCAGTACTTC
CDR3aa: CASSLYYKGEQYF

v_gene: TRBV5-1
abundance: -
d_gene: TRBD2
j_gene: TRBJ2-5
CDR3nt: TGCGCCAGCAGCCCCGGGACTAGCGGGTACCAAGAGACCCAGTACTTC
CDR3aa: CASSPGTSGYQETQYF

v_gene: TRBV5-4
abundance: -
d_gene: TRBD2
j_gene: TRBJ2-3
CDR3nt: TGTGCCAGCAGCTTCTTTCCTAGCGGGGGGGAAGATACGCAGTATTTT
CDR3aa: CASSFFPSGGEDTQYF

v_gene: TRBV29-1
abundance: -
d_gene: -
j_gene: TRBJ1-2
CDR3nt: TGCAGCGTTGAAAGGGGCAACTATGGCTACACCTTC
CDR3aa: CSVERGNYGYTF

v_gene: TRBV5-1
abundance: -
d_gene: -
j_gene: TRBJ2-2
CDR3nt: TGCGCCAGCCGTCCGCAGGCCGGGGAGCTGTTTTTT
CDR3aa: CASRPQAGELFF

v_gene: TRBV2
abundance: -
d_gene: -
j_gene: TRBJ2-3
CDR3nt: TGTGCCAGCAGTGGTGGCTATCCGGTGGCAGATACGCAGTATTTT
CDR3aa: CASSGGYPVADTQYF

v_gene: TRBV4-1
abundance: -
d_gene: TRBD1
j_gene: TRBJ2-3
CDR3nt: TGCGCCAGCAGCCAAGGGGGACAGGTCACCGGGGGAGATACGCAGTATTTT
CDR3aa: CASSQGGQVTGGDTQYF

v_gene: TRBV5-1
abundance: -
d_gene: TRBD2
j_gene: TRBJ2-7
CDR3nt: TGCGCCAGCAGCTTGGGACTAGCGACCTACGAGCAGTACTTC
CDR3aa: CASSLGLATYEQYF

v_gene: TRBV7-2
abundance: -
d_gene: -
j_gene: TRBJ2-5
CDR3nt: TGTGCCAGCAGCTTAGCGAGCAGTCAAGAGACCCAGTACTTC
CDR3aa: CASSLASSQETQYF

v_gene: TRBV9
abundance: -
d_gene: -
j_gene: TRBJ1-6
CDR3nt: TGTGCCAGCAGCGTAACAGATAATTCACCCCTCCACTTT
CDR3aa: CASSVTDNSPLHF

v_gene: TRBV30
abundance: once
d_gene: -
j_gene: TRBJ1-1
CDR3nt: TGTGCCTGCACCATCTCGGGGGGCACTGAAGCTTTCTTT
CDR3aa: CACTISGGTEAFF

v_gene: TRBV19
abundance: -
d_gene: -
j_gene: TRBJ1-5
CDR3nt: TGTGCCAGTAGTATAGCACCTCAGGGTTTACAGCCCCAGCATTTT
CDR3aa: CASSIAPQGLQPQHF

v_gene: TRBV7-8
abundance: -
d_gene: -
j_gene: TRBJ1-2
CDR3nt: TGTGCCAGCAGCTTCGGGGGGGGCGAGAACTATGGCTACACCTTC
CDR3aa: CASSFGGGENYGYTF

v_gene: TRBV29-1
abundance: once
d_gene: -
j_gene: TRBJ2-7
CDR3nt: TGCAGCGTTGGAGTGGCCAGGGGAGCCCATTCCTACGAGCAGTACTTC
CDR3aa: CSVGVARGAHSYEQYF

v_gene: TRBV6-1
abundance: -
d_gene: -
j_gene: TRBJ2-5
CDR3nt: TGTGCCACCACACGGGACCGAGAAACCCAGTACTTC
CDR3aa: CATTRDRETQYF

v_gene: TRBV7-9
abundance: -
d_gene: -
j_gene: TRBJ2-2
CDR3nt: TGTGCCAGCAGCTTGGGCACCGGGGAGCTGTTTTTT
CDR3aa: CASSLGTGELFF

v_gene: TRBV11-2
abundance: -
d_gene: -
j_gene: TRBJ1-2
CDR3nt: TGTGCCAGCAGCCCAGATGTGGGGATAGGCAATGGCTACACCTTC
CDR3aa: CASSPDVGIGNGYTF

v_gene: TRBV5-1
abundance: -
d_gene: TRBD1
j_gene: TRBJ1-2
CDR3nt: TGCGCCAGCAGCTGGACAGGGTTCGGTGGCTACACCTTC
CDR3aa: CASSWTGFGGYTF

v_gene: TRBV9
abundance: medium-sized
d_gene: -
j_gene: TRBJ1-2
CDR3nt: TGTGCCAGCAGCGGGAACCGGTTCGTCTCCACCTTC
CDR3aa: CASSGNRFVSTF

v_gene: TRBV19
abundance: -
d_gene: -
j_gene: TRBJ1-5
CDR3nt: TGTGCCAGTAGTCGGACGGGATATAGCAATCAGCCCCAGCATTTT
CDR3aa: CASSRTGYSNQPQHF

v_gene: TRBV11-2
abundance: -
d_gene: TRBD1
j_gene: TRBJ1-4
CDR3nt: TGTGCCAGCAGCTCTAAAGGGGGCCCGGGACCACATGAAAAACTGTTTTTT
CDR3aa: CASSSKGGPGPHEKLFF

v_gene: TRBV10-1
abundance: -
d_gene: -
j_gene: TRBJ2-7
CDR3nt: TGCGCCAGCAGCCCAGGGGAACTCTACGAGCAGTACTTC
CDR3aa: CASSPGELYEQYF

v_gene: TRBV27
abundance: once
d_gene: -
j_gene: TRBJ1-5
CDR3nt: TGTGCCAGCAGTTTAACTCGCAATCAGCCCCAGCATTTT
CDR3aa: CASSLTRNQPQHF

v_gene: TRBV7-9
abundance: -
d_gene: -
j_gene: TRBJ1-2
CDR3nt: TGTGCCAGCAGCTGGGGGGTTGATGGCTACACCTTC
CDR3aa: CASSWGVDGYTF

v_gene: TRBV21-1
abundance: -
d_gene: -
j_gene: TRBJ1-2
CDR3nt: TGTGCCAGCAGCAAAGGACAGGAGTATGGCTACACCTTC
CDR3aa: CASSKGQEYGYTF

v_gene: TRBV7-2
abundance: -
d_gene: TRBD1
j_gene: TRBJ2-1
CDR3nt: TGTGCCAGCAGCTTAGGGGCCGGGACAGGGAGTTTCGATGAGCAGTTCTTC
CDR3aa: CASSLGAGTGSFDEQFF

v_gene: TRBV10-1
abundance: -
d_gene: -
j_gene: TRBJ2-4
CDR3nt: TGCGCCAGCAGGTGTCCGCGGCTAGCCAAAAACATTCAGTACTTC
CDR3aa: CASRCPRLAKNIQYF

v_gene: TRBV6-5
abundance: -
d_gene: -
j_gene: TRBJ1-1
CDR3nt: TGTGCCAGCACTCCGGACCGAGGGAACACTGAAGCTTTCTTT
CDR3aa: CASTPDRGNTEAFF

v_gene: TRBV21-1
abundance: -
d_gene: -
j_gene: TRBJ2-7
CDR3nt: TGTGCCAGCAGCAAAGCAGGACAGGGGGCCTACGAGCAGTACTTC
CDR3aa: CASSKAGQGAYEQYF

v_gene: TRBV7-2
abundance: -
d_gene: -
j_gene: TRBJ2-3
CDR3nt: TGTGCCAGCAGCCGAGAGGGGCAGGGCACAGATACGCAGTATTTT
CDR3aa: CASSREGQGTDTQYF

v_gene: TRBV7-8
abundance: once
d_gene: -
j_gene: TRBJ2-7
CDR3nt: TGTGCCAGCAGCTCACGGACCTACGAGCAGTACTTC
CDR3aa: CASSSRTYEQYF

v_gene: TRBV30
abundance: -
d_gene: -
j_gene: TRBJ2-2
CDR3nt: TGTGCCTGGTGGGCCGGCGGGGAGCTGTTTTTT
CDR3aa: CAWWAGGELFF

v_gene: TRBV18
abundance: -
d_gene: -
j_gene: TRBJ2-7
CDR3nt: TGTGCCAGCTCACCACCCGCGGAGGCCTACGAGCAGTACTTC
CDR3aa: CASSPPAEAYEQYF

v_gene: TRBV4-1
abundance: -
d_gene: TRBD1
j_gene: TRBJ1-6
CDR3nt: TGCGCCAGCAGCCAAGAGACAGGGGAATACTATAATTCACCCCTCCACTTT
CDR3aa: CASSQETGEYYNSPLHF